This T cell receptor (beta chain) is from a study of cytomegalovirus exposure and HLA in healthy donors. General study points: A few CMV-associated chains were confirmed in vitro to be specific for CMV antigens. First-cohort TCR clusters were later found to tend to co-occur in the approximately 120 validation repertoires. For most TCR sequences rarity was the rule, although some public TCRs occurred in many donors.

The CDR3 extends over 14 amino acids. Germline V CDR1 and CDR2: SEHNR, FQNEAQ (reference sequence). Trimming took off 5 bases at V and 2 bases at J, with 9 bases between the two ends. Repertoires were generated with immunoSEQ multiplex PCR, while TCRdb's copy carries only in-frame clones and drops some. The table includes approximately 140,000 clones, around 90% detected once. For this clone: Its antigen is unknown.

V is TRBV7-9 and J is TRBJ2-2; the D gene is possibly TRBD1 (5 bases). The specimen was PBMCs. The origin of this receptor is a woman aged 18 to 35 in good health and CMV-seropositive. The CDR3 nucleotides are TGTGCCAGCAGCCTAAGGGGCAACACCGGGGAGCTGTTTTTT. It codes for CASSLRGNTGELFF.